These 5 T cell receptor beta chains share one sample of origin, sequenced in a study of T cell responses to AZD1222 COVID-19 vaccine. Repertoires were generated with immunoSEQ multiplex PCR, while TCRdb's copy carries only in-frame clones and drops some. This sample has roughly 120,000 clones, with 88% found just once. Source: peripheral blood, taken on day 0 of AZD1222 vaccination. Receptor source: an adult in good health.

A few counts support this clone. The chain recombines TRBV2 with TRBJ2-1; D is undetermined. CDR1 and CDR2 from the germline V gene are SNHLY and FYNNEI. This CDR3 contains 12 residues. The ends were cut back, 4 bases at V and 6 bases at J, with 7 bases in the middle. The CDR3 DNA sequence: TGTGCCAGCAGTGGACAAATCAATGAGCAGTTCTTC. Amino acid sequence: CASSGQINEQFF.

The V gene is TRBV6-5, the J gene TRBJ2-1; no clear D gene. The CDR3 contains 16 residues. The germline gives CDR1 MNHEY, CDR2 SVGAGI. Trimming took off 0 bases at V and 2 bases at J, with 11 bases between the two ends. The CDR3 DNA reads TGTGCCAGCAGTTACTCTCCTCGGGCGCCCTACAATGAGCAGTTCTTC. Translated, it gives CASSYSPRAPYNEQFF.

The gene calls are TRBV4-2 and TRBJ2-7, with 10 bases identical to TRBD1. In germline, CDR1 is LGHNA, CDR2 YNFKEQ. The CDR3 contains 16 residues. V gave up 3 bases and J gave up 2 bases; unmatched junction bases: 7. CDR3 DNA: TGTGCCAGCAGCCAGTCGTCGGGACAGGGGACCTACGAGCAGTACTTC. Amino acid sequence: CASSQSSGQGTYEQYF.

This clone was picked up one time. The genes are TRBV6-5 and TRBJ1-1; weak D call: TRBD1 (6 bases). V lost 6 bases and J 7 bases, leaving 15 bases between the germline ends. The CDR3 has 13 amino acids. Germline loops: CDR1 MNHEY, CDR2 SVGAGI. Written as DNA, the CDR3 is TGTGCCAGCAGGAGGGGGGTGTTCGATGAAGCTTTCTTT. Translation gives CASRRGVFDEAFF.

The genes are TRBV6-6 and TRBJ1-2; 8 bases agree with TRBD1. The CDR3 is 13 amino acids. V lost 6 bases, J lost 5 bases, and 5 bases stayed unmatched. From germline, CDR1 is MNHNY and CDR2 SVGAGI (reference sequence). In DNA, the CDR3 is TGTGCCAGCAGAGCCCAGGGGGCGTATGGCTACACCTTC. Its protein product is CASRAQGAYGYTF.